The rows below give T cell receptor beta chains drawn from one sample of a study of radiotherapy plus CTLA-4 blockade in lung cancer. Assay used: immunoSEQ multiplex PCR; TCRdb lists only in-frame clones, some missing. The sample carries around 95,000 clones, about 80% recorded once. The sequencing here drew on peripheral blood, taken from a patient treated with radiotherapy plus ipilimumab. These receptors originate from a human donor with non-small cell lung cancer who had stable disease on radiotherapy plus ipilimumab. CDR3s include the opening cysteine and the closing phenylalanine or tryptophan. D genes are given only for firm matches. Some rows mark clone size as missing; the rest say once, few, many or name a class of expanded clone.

cdr3_aa: CASSRGNQPQHF
cdr3_nt: TGTGCCAGCTCCAGGGGTAATCAGCCCCAGCATTTT
j_call: TRBJ1-5
d_call: -
v_call: TRBV6-1
clone_size: -

cdr3_aa: CASSQFRTGDSSYNSPLHF
cdr3_nt: TGTGCCAGCAGCCAATTCCGGACAGGGGATAGCTCCTATAATTCACCCCTCCACTTT
j_call: TRBJ1-6
d_call: TRBD1
v_call: TRBV4-2
clone_size: -

cdr3_aa: CASSQTRPDTQYF
cdr3_nt: TGTGCCAGCAGCCAAACTAGACCAGATACGCAGTATTTT
j_call: TRBJ2-3
d_call: -
v_call: TRBV28
clone_size: -

cdr3_aa: CASSLSLGSGTASNYGYTF
cdr3_nt: TGTGCCAGCAGCCTCTCTTTGGGGTCCGGGACAGCGTCTAACTATGGCTACACCTTC
j_call: TRBJ1-2
d_call: TRBD1
v_call: TRBV28
clone_size: -

cdr3_aa: CASSGARRSSGADVLTF
cdr3_nt: TGCGCCAGCAGCGGAGCCAGGAGGAGCTCTGGGGCCGACGTCCTGACTTTC
j_call: TRBJ2-6
d_call: -
v_call: TRBV5-1
clone_size: -

cdr3_aa: CASSSVGTSGGARETQYF
cdr3_nt: TGTGCCAGCAGCTCAGTAGGGACTAGCGGGGGGGCTAGGGAGACCCAGTACTTC
j_call: TRBJ2-5
d_call: TRBD2
v_call: TRBV7-8
clone_size: -

cdr3_aa: CASSRDRTGEQYF
cdr3_nt: TGTGCCAGCAGTAGGGACAGGACCGGCGAGCAGTACTTC
j_call: TRBJ2-7
d_call: TRBD1
v_call: TRBV2
clone_size: -

cdr3_aa: CASRVSNEKLFF
cdr3_nt: TGTGCCAGCAGGGTGTCTAATGAAAAACTGTTTTTT
j_call: TRBJ1-4
d_call: -
v_call: TRBV2
clone_size: -

cdr3_aa: CASSQDQAARGETQYF
cdr3_nt: TGTGCCAGCAGCCAAGATCAGGCGGCTAGGGGAGAGACCCAGTACTTC
j_call: TRBJ2-5
d_call: -
v_call: TRBV4-2
clone_size: -

cdr3_aa: CASSSASGRTYEQYF
cdr3_nt: TGTGCCAGCAGTTCCGCTAGCGGGCGGACCTACGAGCAGTACTTC
j_call: TRBJ2-7
d_call: TRBD2
v_call: TRBV27
clone_size: -

cdr3_aa: CASSFRAAANTGELFF
cdr3_nt: TGTGCCAGCAGTTTCCGAGCAGCCGCGAACACCGGGGAGCTGTTTTTT
j_call: TRBJ2-2
d_call: -
v_call: TRBV27
clone_size: -

cdr3_aa: CASRGQGGNQPQHF
cdr3_nt: TGCGCCAGCAGAGGACAGGGTGGGAACCAGCCCCAGCATTTT
j_call: TRBJ1-5
d_call: TRBD1
v_call: TRBV10-1
clone_size: -

cdr3_aa: CASRDFYTDTQYF
cdr3_nt: TGTGCCAGCCGCGACTTCTACACAGATACGCAGTATTTT
j_call: TRBJ2-3
d_call: -
v_call: TRBV11-2
clone_size: -

cdr3_aa: CASNLISGELFF
cdr3_nt: TGTGCCAGCAATCTTATCAGCGGGGAGCTGTTTTTT
j_call: TRBJ2-2
d_call: -
v_call: TRBV2
clone_size: -

cdr3_aa: CASSEGRFSYEQYF
cdr3_nt: TGTGCCAGCAGTGAAGGCAGGTTCTCCTACGAGCAGTACTTC
j_call: TRBJ2-7
d_call: -
v_call: TRBV6-1
clone_size: -

cdr3_aa: CASSFVNRGPYQDEQFF
cdr3_nt: TGTGCCAGCAGCTTCGTTAACAGGGGGCCGTACCAAGATGAGCAGTTCTTC
j_call: TRBJ2-1
d_call: TRBD1
v_call: TRBV7-2
clone_size: -

cdr3_aa: CSAGRGGQNTEAFF
cdr3_nt: TGCAGCGCCGGACGGGGCGGACAGAACACTGAAGCTTTCTTT
j_call: TRBJ1-1
d_call: -
v_call: TRBV29-1
clone_size: -

cdr3_aa: CVSGRKIMNTEAFF
cdr3_nt: TGTGTCAGCGGGAGGAAGATCATGAACACTGAAGCTTTCTTT
j_call: TRBJ1-1
d_call: -
v_call: TRBV7-8
clone_size: -

cdr3_aa: CASSPRTLNTEAFF
cdr3_nt: TGTGCCAGCAGCCCGAGGACACTTAACACTGAAGCTTTCTTT
j_call: TRBJ1-1
d_call: -
v_call: TRBV5-5
clone_size: -

cdr3_aa: CASSLAGYQETQYF
cdr3_nt: TGTGCCAGCAGCTTGGCAGGGTACCAAGAGACCCAGTACTTC
j_call: TRBJ2-5
d_call: -
v_call: TRBV5-6
clone_size: -

cdr3_aa: CASTSKHEYNEQFF
cdr3_nt: TGTGCCAGCACTTCCAAACACGAGTACAATGAGCAGTTCTTC
j_call: TRBJ2-1
d_call: -
v_call: TRBV27
clone_size: -

cdr3_aa: CASSGGSYSYEQYF
cdr3_nt: TGTGCCAGTAGTGGCGGGAGTTATTCCTACGAGCAGTACTTC
j_call: TRBJ2-7
d_call: TRBD2
v_call: TRBV19
clone_size: -

cdr3_aa: CASSLRTSGSYEQYF
cdr3_nt: TGTGCCAGCAGTTTGCGGACTAGCGGATCCTACGAGCAGTACTTC
j_call: TRBJ2-7
d_call: TRBD2
v_call: TRBV28
clone_size: once

cdr3_aa: CASSVETSGNTIYF
cdr3_nt: TGTGCCAGCAGCGTAGAGACCTCTGGAAACACCATATATTTT
j_call: TRBJ1-3
d_call: -
v_call: TRBV9
clone_size: -

cdr3_aa: CASSLGTGTEAFF
cdr3_nt: TGCGCCAGCAGCTTGGGGACAGGCACTGAAGCTTTCTTT
j_call: TRBJ1-1
d_call: TRBD1
v_call: TRBV5-1
clone_size: once

cdr3_aa: CASSRDRGGYTEAFF
cdr3_nt: TGTGCCAGCAGCCGGGACAGGGGGGGCTACACTGAAGCTTTCTTT
j_call: TRBJ1-1
d_call: TRBD1
v_call: TRBV7-6
clone_size: -

cdr3_aa: CASSLGGLAGGTGELFF
cdr3_nt: TGTGCCAGCAGCTTGGGGGGCCTAGCGGGAGGAACCGGGGAGCTGTTTTTT
j_call: TRBJ2-2
d_call: TRBD2
v_call: TRBV5-4
clone_size: -

cdr3_aa: CASSEPSSVWGEQFF
cdr3_nt: TGTGCCAGCAGCGAACCCTCTAGCGTTTGGGGTGAGCAGTTCTTC
j_call: TRBJ2-1
d_call: -
v_call: TRBV5-6
clone_size: -

cdr3_aa: CASSESGIRAHNEQFF
cdr3_nt: TGCGCCAGCAGTGAGTCAGGGATTCGGGCACACAATGAGCAGTTCTTC
j_call: TRBJ2-1
d_call: -
v_call: TRBV10-1
clone_size: once

cdr3_aa: CASSLPRTGLSSYNEQFF
cdr3_nt: TGTGCCAGCAGTTTGCCCCGTACAGGGCTAAGCTCCTACAATGAGCAGTTCTTC
j_call: TRBJ2-1
d_call: -
v_call: TRBV28
clone_size: -

cdr3_aa: CASRPGLASYEQYF
cdr3_nt: TGTGCCAGCCGGCCGGGACTAGCGTCCTACGAGCAGTACTTC
j_call: TRBJ2-7
d_call: TRBD2
v_call: TRBV11-1
clone_size: few

cdr3_aa: CATSREGQVSGNTIYF
cdr3_nt: TGTGCCACCAGCAGAGAAGGACAAGTCTCTGGAAACACCATATATTTT
j_call: TRBJ1-3
d_call: -
v_call: TRBV15
clone_size: -

cdr3_aa: CASSSTSGGTDF
cdr3_nt: TGTGCCAGCAGCTCGACTAGCGGGGGCACGGACTTC
j_call: TRBJ2-7
d_call: TRBD2
v_call: TRBV7-6
clone_size: -

cdr3_aa: CASTDRAGNTIYF
cdr3_nt: TGTGCCAGCACCGACAGGGCGGGAAACACCATATATTTT
j_call: TRBJ1-3
d_call: -
v_call: TRBV21-1
clone_size: few

cdr3_aa: CASSHSGTGAEAFF
cdr3_nt: TGTGCCAGCTCGCACAGTGGGACTGGCGCTGAAGCTTTCTTT
j_call: TRBJ1-1
d_call: -
v_call: TRBV18
clone_size: -

cdr3_aa: CASSFLAGEYTDTQYF
cdr3_nt: TGTGCCAGCAGTTTTTTGGCGGGGGAGTACACAGATACGCAGTATTTT
j_call: TRBJ2-3
d_call: TRBD2
v_call: TRBV28
clone_size: -

cdr3_aa: CASSVGAGESGGTQYF
cdr3_nt: TGTGCCAGCAGCGTAGGGGCAGGGGAGAGTGGAGGGACCCAGTACTTC
j_call: TRBJ2-5
d_call: -
v_call: TRBV9
clone_size: -

cdr3_aa: CASSSPGQGGDGYTF
cdr3_nt: TGTGCCAGCAGCTCGCCGGGACAGGGTGGGGATGGCTACACCTTC
j_call: TRBJ1-2
d_call: TRBD1
v_call: TRBV5-4
clone_size: -

cdr3_aa: CASSPIQDRGGSQPQHF
cdr3_nt: TGTGCCAGCAGCCCAATCCAGGACAGGGGGGGCAGTCAGCCCCAGCATTTT
j_call: TRBJ1-5
d_call: TRBD1
v_call: TRBV7-3
clone_size: -

cdr3_aa: CASIGTGTGFYNEQFF
cdr3_nt: TGTGCCAGTATAGGAACCGGGACAGGCTTTTACAATGAGCAGTTCTTC
j_call: TRBJ2-1
d_call: TRBD1
v_call: TRBV19
clone_size: once

cdr3_aa: CASSRDRIEKLFF
cdr3_nt: TGCGCCAGCAGCCGGGACAGGATTGAAAAACTGTTTTTT
j_call: TRBJ1-4
d_call: TRBD1
v_call: TRBV5-1
clone_size: -

cdr3_aa: CASSSGPINSPLHF
cdr3_nt: TGTGCCAGCAGTTCGGGACCCATAAATTCACCCCTCCACTTT
j_call: TRBJ1-6
d_call: -
v_call: TRBV28
clone_size: -

cdr3_aa: CASSPPTSSYEQYF
cdr3_nt: TGTGCCAGCAGCCCACCAACTAGCTCCTACGAGCAGTACTTC
j_call: TRBJ2-7
d_call: -
v_call: TRBV6-1
clone_size: -

cdr3_aa: CASSVGGGQGRETQYF
cdr3_nt: TGTGCCAGCAGCGTAGGGGGCGGACAGGGGAGGGAGACCCAGTACTTC
j_call: TRBJ2-5
d_call: TRBD1
v_call: TRBV9
clone_size: -